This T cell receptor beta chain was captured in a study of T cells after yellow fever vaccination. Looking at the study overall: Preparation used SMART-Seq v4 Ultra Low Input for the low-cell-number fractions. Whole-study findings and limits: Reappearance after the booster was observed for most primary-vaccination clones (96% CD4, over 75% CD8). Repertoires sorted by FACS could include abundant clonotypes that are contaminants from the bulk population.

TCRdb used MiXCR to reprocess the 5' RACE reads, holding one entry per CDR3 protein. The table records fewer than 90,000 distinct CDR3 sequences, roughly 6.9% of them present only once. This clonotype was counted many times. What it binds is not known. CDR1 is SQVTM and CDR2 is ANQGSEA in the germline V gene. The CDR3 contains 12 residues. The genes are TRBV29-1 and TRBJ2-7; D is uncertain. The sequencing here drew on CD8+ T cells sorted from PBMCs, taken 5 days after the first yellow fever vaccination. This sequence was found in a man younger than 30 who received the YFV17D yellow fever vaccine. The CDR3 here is CRSVSAPYEQYV. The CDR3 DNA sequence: TGCAGGTCCGTATCGGCTCCATACGAGCAGTACGTC.